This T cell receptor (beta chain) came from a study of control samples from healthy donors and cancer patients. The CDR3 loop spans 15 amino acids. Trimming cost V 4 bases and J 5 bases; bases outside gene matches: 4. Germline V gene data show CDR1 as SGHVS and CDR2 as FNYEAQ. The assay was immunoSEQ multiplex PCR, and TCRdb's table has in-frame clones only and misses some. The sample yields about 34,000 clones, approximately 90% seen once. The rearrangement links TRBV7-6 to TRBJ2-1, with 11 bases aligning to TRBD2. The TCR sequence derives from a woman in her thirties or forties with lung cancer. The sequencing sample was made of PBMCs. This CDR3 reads CASSSTSGAHNEQFF. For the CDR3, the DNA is TGTGCCAGCAGCTCGACTAGCGGGGCTCACAATGAGCAGTTCTTC.